What follows are 9 T cell receptor beta chains derived from one specimen sequenced in a study of CD8 T cells in ankylosing spondylitis. No antigen has been assigned to these receptors. TCRdb re-derived calls from the 5' RACE reads in MiXCR, one entry per CDR3 protein. The repertoire holds around 480,000 distinct CDR3 sequences, with 17% as singletons. The study, taken as a whole, reports: In ankylosing spondylitis blood, a motif of about eight highly homologous TCR beta variants appeared characteristic.

Sequenced: blood, either unsorted or a sorted T cell fraction (not recorded which). These receptors came from a male donor with ankylosing spondylitis.

This sequence joins TRBV18 and TRBJ1-1; maybe TRBD1 (6 bases). The CDR3 runs 15 residues. Germline CDR1 and CDR2: KGHSH and LQKENI. The germline V and J ends were trimmed by 3 bases and 4 bases, with 15 bases remaining between them. This CDR3 is CASSPPTGPSTEAFF. The CDR3 DNA is TGTGCCAGCTCACCCCCGACAGGTCCGAGCACTGAAGCTTTCTTT.

This clonotype was counted ten times or more. This chain joins TRBV20-1 and TRBJ1-2; D is ambiguous. V was shortened by 7 bases and J by 3 bases, with 9 bases between the two germline ends. From germline, CDR1 is DFQATT and CDR2 SNEGSKA (reference sequence). The CDR3 runs 11 residues. The CDR3 region is CSGGSYYGYTF. The CDR3 nucleotides read TGCAGTGGTGGTTCCTACTATGGCTACACCTTC.

This clonotype was recorded a few times. The chain joins TRBV9 to TRBJ2-5; TRBD2 aligns across 8 bases. This CDR3 contains 14 residues. Germline CDR1 SGDLS, CDR2 YYNGEE. With V trimmed by 3 bases and J by 0 bases, 1 base remained unmatched. This CDR3 reads CASSARGDQETQYF. The CDR3 DNA reads TGTGCCAGCAGCGCGCGGGGGGACCAAGAGACCCAGTACTTC.

This clonotype was picked up many times. Written as DNA, the CDR3 is TGCGCCAGCAGCCAAGTGACACCCCGGAATTCACCCCTCCACTTT. It is translated as CASSQVTPRNSPLHF. J is TRBJ1-6 and V is TRBV4-1; no reliable D call. Trimming shortened V by 1 base and J by 7 bases, and 11 bases separated the two germline ends. The CDR3 is made up of 15 amino acids. Germline CDR1 is MGHRA and CDR2 is YSYEKL.

The J gene is TRBJ2-5, the V gene TRBV7-2, with TRBD2 identical over 12 bases. Germline loops: CDR1 SGHTA, CDR2 FQGNSA. CDR3 size: 17 residues. V was pared by 5 bases and J by 4 bases, with 11 bases of the junction left unmatched. DNA of the CDR3: TGTGCCAGCAGCGCGGACCTAGCGGGAGGGCGGCGAGAGACCCAGTACTTC. It codes for CASSADLAGGRRETQYF.

The table lists this clonotype with many counts. The chain combines TRBV12-3 or TRBV12-4 with TRBJ1-2; D possibly corresponds to TRBD1 (6 bases). There are 15 residues in the CDR3. Trimming took off 3 bases at V and 5 bases at J, with 16 bases between the two ends. The CDR3 DNA follows: TGTGCCAGCAGTTTCCGCGGGGGGCTAGAATATGGCTACACCTTC. Protein product: CASSFRGGLEYGYTF.

This clonotype was seen more than once but under ten times. This rearrangement joins TRBV5-1 to TRBJ2-7; TRBD1 agrees at 7 bases. Trimming took 1 base from V and 2 from J; bases not matched to a gene: 9. Germline values: CDR1 SGHRS, CDR2 YFSETQ. CDR3 size: 16 residues. CDR3 sequence reads: CASSLLGGQPTYEQYF. The CDR3 DNA follows: TGCGCCAGCAGCTTGCTAGGGGGACAGCCGACCTACGAGCAGTACTTC.

This clonotype appeared a few times. The rearrangement joins TRBV20-1 to TRBJ2-1, with 9 bases fitting TRBD1. The J segment lost 7 bases and the V segment lost 6 bases, leaving 10 bases of the junction unmatched. The CDR3 runs to 14 residues. The germline gives CDR1 DFQATT, CDR2 SNEGSKA (reference sequence). CDR3: CSARTGGARNEQFF. DNA for the CDR3: TGCAGTGCACGAACAGGGGGCGCAAGGAATGAGCAGTTCTTC.

The sample holds many counts of this clonotype. The genes are TRBV12-5 and TRBJ2-2; the D gene could be TRBD1 or TRBD2 (7 bases each). Germline values: CDR1 LGHNT, CDR2 FRNRAP. The CDR3 is 18 residues long. Between the trimmed V and J ends, which lost 2 bases and 4 bases, there was a span of 20 bases. CDR3 protein: CASGLRPGGVRGTGELFF. For the CDR3, the DNA is TGTGCTAGTGGTTTGAGGCCAGGGGGGGTTCGAGGCACCGGGGAGCTGTTTTTT.